Listed here is a single TCR beta chain. Its antigen is currently not known. Within one base of it there is no much larger clone, and no base qualities were kept. The data belong to a study of shared clonotypes between healthy human individuals (dated by TCRdb to 2018 to 2020). For the wider study: The cohort comprised two women and three men aged 18 to 49 years. For each donor, CD4 naive and CD4 memory were each given three plates, CD8 naive was given two plates, and CD8 memory was given one plate. Each donor's leukapheresis produced roughly between about 0.9 and 9.5 billion PBMCs. Libraries were prepared and TCR repertoires were sequenced by different laboratories using diverse techniques, in order to increase sequencing depth and limit assay-specific biases. The study deeply sequenced blood TCR repertoires of five healthy adults to estimate repertoire size and the extent of clonotype sharing between individuals. What the research found in general, with its limitations: Compared with non-shared clonotypes, the clonotypes found in all four sorted-subset donors had higher generation probabilities. Across a handful of donors, approximately 5% of naive CD4, 3% to 4% of naive CD8, around 2.1% of memory CD4, and 0.3% to 0.45% of memory CD8 clonotypes were shared. Sampling was restricted to blood, and TCR repertoires in tissue are likely to differ from TCR repertoires in blood. Because the study included only a small number of donors, the genetic and exposure-history diversity represented was limited. Larger estimated clonotype richness was generally found for naive subsets than for memory subsets. Pairwise subsampling indicated that sequencing depth was expected to affect the degree of clonotype sharing among donors. Incomplete sequencing was indicated by rarefaction of sorted-subset datasets, despite the large sequencing depth.

CD8 naive samples were obtained by positive selection for CCR7 among CD45RO-negative cells, yielding a CD45RA+CCR7+ population from which TemRA cells were excluded. Healthy HIV-negative adults with no recently reported acute infections or vaccinations were included as donors. Every donor was a Caucasian adult residing in Nashville, Tennessee, USA. After blood collection by leukapheresis, PBMCs were isolated using Ficoll-Histopaque density gradient centrifugation and then cryopreserved in the vapor phase of liquid nitrogen. Analytical flow cytometry was used to check the purity and quantity of every magnetically sorted T cell population. Genomic DNA was isolated from each sorted fraction and quantified by UV absorbance on a Nanodrop 2000c. Trimming removed 0 bases from V and 7 bases from J, leaving 15 bases between the germline ends. The CDR3 measures 15 amino acids from cysteine to phenylalanine. The entry retains the CDR3 DNA only, 45 bases that are in frame from base 1. The germline V gene provides CDR1 MGHRA and CDR2 YSYEKL.

Using the deep immunoSEQ assay, multiplex PCR amplified TCR CDR3 regions from genomic DNA. Extracted genomic DNA from each cell subset was spread evenly across all wells of several immunoSEQ 96-well plates, with each plate serving as a replicate. For sorted subsets, each replicate PCR was loaded with 200 to 250 ng genomic DNA, equivalent to 30,000 or so T cell genomes. Purified libraries were quantified with a Qubit 3.0 fluorometer, sized on a Bioanalyzer 2100, and re-quantified with the KAPA Library Quantification kit. Each immunoSEQ 96-well plate was sequenced on its own single-read 150-cycle Illumina NextSeq 550 flow cell. The authors' analysis ran thus. Because the immunoSEQ output held only junctional sequences and lacked quality scores, the filtering could not match the filtering applied to full-length reads. To assign V/J genes and CDR3, sequences were annotated using PyIR, a Python wrapper for IgBLAST v1.9, with IMGT germline references. Any read was removed if the V/J assignment was weak (E-value above 1e-6), the CDR3 was missing, or the read contained stop codons, out-of-frame junctions, or ambiguous translated residues. V3J clonotypes were defined as sequences sharing the same inferred V gene, J gene, and CDR3 amino acid sequence. To compute the percentage overlap between repertoires, the number of shared unique clonotypes was divided by the size of the smaller repertoire. Repertoire richness was assessed with RTK rarefaction, the Chao1 estimator, and Recon v2.1 estimates of unobserved clonotypes. Generation probabilities were computed with OLGA for all TCRbeta clonotypes obtained by the gDNA method from four donors. Drawn from immuneACCESS, this table holds only the in-frame rearrangements with V and J called that TCRdb kept. Clones are partly lost; checked studies trace under half to an unresolved V gene and leave the rest unexplained. V and J calls and clone size are given by that table; D and trimming were obtained from the DNA. The sample table contains approximately 600,000 clones; only one count was recorded for 85% to 95% of them. The ten largest clones represent 0.095% to 0.14% of the sample.

The material sequenced was naive CD8+ T cells sorted from blood. Explained via the paper, the cell subset or site label denotes: CD45RA+CCR7+. This receptor was taken from a woman in her 30s in good health. This receptor chain uses TRBV4-1 and TRBJ1-2, with a weak D call of TRBD1 (6 bases match). The CDR3 protein is CASSQDPRGWGGYTF. The base sequence is TGCGCCAGCAGCCAAGATCCGAGGGGGTGGGGTGGCTACACCTTC.